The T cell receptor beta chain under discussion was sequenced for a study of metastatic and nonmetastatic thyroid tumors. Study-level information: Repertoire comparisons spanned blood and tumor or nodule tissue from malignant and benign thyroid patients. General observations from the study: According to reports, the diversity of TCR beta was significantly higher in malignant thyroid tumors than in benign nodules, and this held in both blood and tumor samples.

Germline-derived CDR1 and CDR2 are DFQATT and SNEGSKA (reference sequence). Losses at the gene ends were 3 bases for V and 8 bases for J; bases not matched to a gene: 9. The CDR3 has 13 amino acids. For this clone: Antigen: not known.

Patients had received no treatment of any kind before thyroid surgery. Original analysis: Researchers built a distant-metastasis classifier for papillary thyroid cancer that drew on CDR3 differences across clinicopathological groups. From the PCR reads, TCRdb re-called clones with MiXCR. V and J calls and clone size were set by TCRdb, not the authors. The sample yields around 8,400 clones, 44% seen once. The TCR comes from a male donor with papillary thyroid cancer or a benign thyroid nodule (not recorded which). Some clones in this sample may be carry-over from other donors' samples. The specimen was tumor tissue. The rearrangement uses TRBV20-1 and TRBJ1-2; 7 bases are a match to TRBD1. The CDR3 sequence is CSAREHRGRGYTF. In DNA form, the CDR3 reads TGCAGTGCTAGGGAGCACAGGGGTAGGGGCTACACCTTC.